What follows describes a single T cell receptor (beta chain). This sample is drawn from a study of blood T cell repertoires in COVID-19. Study information: Samples of COVID-19 (acute and convalescent) were obtained from the United States, Italy and Spain.

Profiled with immunoSEQ multiplex PCR; TCRdb holds only in-frame clones, not every one. The sample contains roughly 150,000 clones, 80% of which appear only once. This CDR3 region has 18 residues. The V gene's germline CDR1 is MNHNS and CDR2 SASEGT. V lost 3 bases to trimming and J lost 1 base; unmatched junction nucleotides: 5. The material sequenced was peripheral blood. The TCR sequence derives from a man aged 60 to 75 with acute or convalescent COVID-19. V is TRBV6-1 and J is TRBJ2-1, with 14 bases aligning to TRBD2. The CDR3 region has the DNA TGTGCCAGCAGTGAGGGACTAGCGGGGGTGGGGTCCTACAATGAGCAGTTCTTC. Amino acids: CASSEGLAGVGSYNEQFF.